These 15 T cell receptor beta chains originate from one sample sequenced in a study of response to subunit inactivated influenza vaccine. TCRdb recomputed calls from the RT-PCR reads with MiXCR, one row per CDR3 protein. The table records 650,000 to 800,000 distinct CDR3 sequences, approximately 13% of them present only once. Sequencing was performed on PBMCs from blood, taken around 14 days before vaccination. The receptors shown here come from a man aged 45 to 65 who received an inactivated influenza vaccine.

This clonotype has a handful of counts. The rearrangement joins TRBV7-2 to TRBJ2-1; 13 bases are a match to TRBD2. V lost 4 bases to trimming and J lost 7 bases; unmatched junction nucleotides: 4. The germline V gene encodes CDR1 SGHTA and CDR2 FQGNSA. The CDR3 consists of 15 residues. The CDR3 sequence is CASSSGTSGMNEQFF. In DNA, the CDR3 is TGTGCCAGCAGCTCCGGGACTAGCGGGATGAATGAGCAGTTCTTC.

This chain uses TRBV29-1 with TRBJ2-7, with 9 bases aligning to TRBD1. Losses at the gene ends were 6 bases for V and 6 bases for J; bases not matched to a gene: 6. The CDR3 consists of 12 residues. Germline CDR1 SQVTM, CDR2 ANQGSEA. The CDR3 sequence: CSVGRDRAEQYF. CDR3 nucleotide sequence: TGCAGCGTGGGCCGGGACAGGGCCGAGCAGTACTTC.

This clonotype has just a few counts. This sequence joins TRBV7-2 and TRBJ2-5; the match to TRBD1 covers 7 bases. This CDR3 region has 13 residues. Germline V gene lookup returns CDR1 SGHTA and CDR2 FQGNSA. Trimming cost V 8 bases and J 3 bases; bases outside gene matches: 6. This CDR3 is CASGRDRKETQYF. The DNA of the CDR3 is TGTGCCAGCGGCCGGGACAGAAAAGAGACCCAGTACTTC.

This clonotype was observed a few times. The J gene is TRBJ1-6, the V gene TRBV11-1; D ambiguous. Germline values: CDR1 SGHAT, CDR2 FQDESV (reference sequence). V gave up 9 bases and J gave up 7 bases, with 10 bases separating them. This CDR3 is built from 12 residues. The CDR3: CARWALNSPLHF. Written as DNA, the CDR3 is TGTGCCAGATGGGCATTGAATTCACCCCTCCACTTT.

This chain's CDR3 is CASSERISGRRRDTGELFF. CDR3 nucleotides: TGTGCCAGCAGTGAACGGATAAGCGGGAGAAGAAGGGACACCGGGGAGCTGTTTTTT. The chain links TRBV2 to TRBJ2-2, with 8 bases aligning to TRBD2. The V and J ends lost 2 bases and 3 bases, in that order; junction bases with no gene match: 14. This CDR3 is 19 amino acids long. Germline CDR1 SNHLY, CDR2 FYNNEI.

This clonotype has at least ten counts. The chain joins TRBV6-2 or TRBV6-3 to TRBJ2-3; 11 positions agree with TRBD2. V was clipped by 6 bases and J by 6 bases; unmatched bases: 2. From germline, CDR1 is MNHEY and CDR2 SVGEGT. This CDR3 is 13 amino acids long. DNA of the CDR3: TGTGCCAGCAGAAGGACTAGCGGGGATACGCAGTATTTT. It is translated as CASRRTSGDTQYF.

In its sample, this clonotype was seen many times. This sequence joins TRBV6-6 and TRBJ1-1, with 8 bases identical to TRBD1. The J segment lost 3 bases and the V segment lost 5 bases, leaving 2 bases of the junction unmatched. This CDR3 has 13 residues. Germline CDR1 is MNHNY and CDR2 is SVGAGI (reference sequence). This chain's CDR3 is CASSADRDTEAFF. The DNA for the CDR3 is TGTGCCAGCAGTGCGGACAGGGACACTGAAGCTTTCTTT.

This chain connects TRBV27 to TRBJ2-1; 9 nucleotides match TRBD2. The CDR3 is made up of 15 amino acids. The V gene end was trimmed by 2 bases and the J gene end by 8 bases; junction bases not matched to a gene: 7. Germline-derived CDR1 and CDR2 are MNHEY and SMNVEV (reference sequence). The CDR3 coding sequence is TGTGCCAGCAGTTTAATGGCGGGGGGGTTGGATGAGCAGTTCTTC. Translating it yields CASSLMAGGLDEQFF.

This clonotype was seen at least ten times. V and J are TRBV7-2 and TRBJ1-3; 7 bases map to TRBD1. This CDR3 spans 13 amino acids. With 8 bases clipped from V and 0 bases from J, the junction kept 1 base outside the gene matches. Germline assignment: CDR1 SGHTA and CDR2 FQGNSA. The CDR3 loop is CASRQGSGNTIYF. CDR3 coding DNA: TGTGCCAGCCGACAGGGCTCTGGAAACACCATATATTTT. The variable domain in full, completed from reference TRBV7-2 and TRBJ1-3, reads GAGVSQSPSNKVTEKGKDVELRCDPISGHTALYWYRQSLGQGLEFLIYFQGNSAPDKSGLPSDRFSAERTGGSVSTLTIQRTQQEDSAVYLCASRQGSGNTIYFGEGSWLTVV.

This clonotype occurred a few times. J is TRBJ2-1 and V is TRBV3-1; no clear D gene. There are 11 residues in the CDR3. Germline assignment: CDR1 LGHDT and CDR2 YNNKEL (reference sequence). The V end lost 1 base, the J end lost 9 bases, and 4 bases lay between the germline ends. The CDR3 DNA reads as TGTGCCAGCAGCCAAGCCTTTGAGCAGTTCTTC. Residues: CASSQAFEQFF.

CDR3 residues: CASSSSGRELYNEQFF. The CDR3 DNA reads as TGTGCCAGCAGCTCGAGCGGGAGGGAACTCTACAATGAGCAGTTCTTC. The chain couples TRBV5-5 to TRBJ2-1; 10 bases fit TRBD2. V shed 3 bases and J 3 bases; nucleotides not matched to a gene: 6. The CDR3 has 16 residues. Germline values: CDR1 SGHKS, CDR2 YYEKEE (reference sequence). Using reference TRBV5-5 and TRBJ2-1 for the parts outside the CDR3, the full variable domain is DAGVTQSPTHLIKTRGQQVTLRCSPISGHKSVSWYQQVLGQGPQFIFQYYEKEERGRGNFPDRFSARQFPNYSSELNVNALLLGDSALYLCASSSSGRELYNEQFFGPGTRLTVL.

This clonotype was counted between two and nine times. CDR3 protein: CSARGQGRDEQFF. The CDR3 DNA reads TGCAGTGCTAGGGGACAGGGTCGGGATGAGCAGTTCTTC. V and J are TRBV20-1 and TRBJ2-1; 9 bases agree with TRBD1. V lost 3 bases to trimming and J lost 8 bases; unmatched junction nucleotides: 5. Germline CDR1 and CDR2: DFQATT and SNEGSKA (reference sequence). CDR3 size: 13 residues.

This clonotype was counted ten times or more. This chain joins TRBV4-1 and TRBJ1-1, with 8 bases identical to TRBD1. Germline values: CDR1 MGHRA, CDR2 YSYEKL. This CDR3 has 19 amino acids. V gave up 4 bases and J gave up 1 base; unmatched junction bases: 17. CDR3 sequence: CASSLVHGTGGEKNTEAFF. The CDR3, as DNA: TGCGCCAGCAGCCTCGTTCACGGGACAGGAGGGGAAAAGAACACTGAAGCTTTCTTT.

The V and J genes are TRBV5-1 and TRBJ2-2; 13 bases are a match to TRBD2. This CDR3 is 18 amino acids long. The germline V gene has CDR1 SGHRS and CDR2 YFSETQ. V shed 4 bases, J shed 2 bases, and the junction held 8 bases outside the gene matches. The DNA of the CDR3 is TGCGCCAGCAGCCCCGGACTAGCGGGGGTTTACAACACCGGGGAGCTGTTTTTT. Amino acid sequence: CASSPGLAGVYNTGELFF.

This clonotype was detected many times. The chain employs TRBV24-1 and TRBJ1-2; no clear D. This CDR3 is 14 amino acids long. The germline CDR1 and CDR2 sequences are KGHDR and SFDVKD. V shed 2 bases and J shed 3 bases, with 9 bases lying between them. The CDR3 sequence: CATSDSTRDYGYTF. CDR3 sequence (DNA): TGTGCCACCAGTGATTCTACGAGGGACTATGGCTACACCTTC.